The sequence of this T cell receptor (beta chain) was determined in a study of blood T cell repertoires in COVID-19. This CDR3 spans 13 amino acids. V was clipped by 0 bases and J by 3 bases, with 7 bases between them. The germline V gene has CDR1 SGHNT and CDR2 YYREEE (reference sequence). The protocol was immunoSEQ multiplex PCR, while the TCRdb copy is restricted to in-frame clones and leaves out a portion. The profile shows approximately 120,000 clones, less than 90% of them singletons. In its sample, this clone was seen a few times. The sequence came from a woman in her sixties with acute or convalescent COVID-19. The J gene is TRBJ2-7, the V gene TRBV5-4, with a tentative D call TRBD1 (5 bases). Sequencing used peripheral blood. CDR3: CASSLGQRYEQYF. In DNA, the CDR3 is TGTGCCAGCAGCTTGGGACAGCGCTACGAGCAGTACTTC. The variable domain in full, with the rest retrieved from reference TRBV5-4 and TRBJ2-7, is ETGVTQSPTHLIKTRGQQVTLRCSSQSGHNTVSWYQQALGQGPQFIFQYYREEENGRGNFPPRFSGLQFPNYSSELNVNALELDDSALYLCASSLGQRYEQYFGPGTRLTVT.